This T cell receptor beta chain stems from a study of response to subunit inactivated influenza vaccine. TCRdb used MiXCR to reprocess the RT-PCR reads, holding one entry per CDR3 protein. The sample consists of roughly 500,000 distinct CDR3 sequences, 20% to 25% of them appearing once. From germline, CDR1 is LGHNA and CDR2 YSLEER. The CDR3 has 15 residues. The junction had 4 bases not matched to a gene; V was cut back by 2 bases and J by 4 bases. The same data also contributed to another study, on T cells expressing NK-cell markers. From that second work: 5'RACE template switching built TCR beta cDNA with unique molecular identifiers.

The sequence was collected from a man aged 50-60 years who received an inactivated influenza vaccine. The chain has TRBV4-3 and TRBJ2-1, with 8 positions matching TRBD2. The input for sequencing was CD4+ T cells sorted from PBMCs, taken 12 days after vaccination. The CDR3 bases are TGCGCCAGCAGCCAACAGGTAGCGGGGTACAATGAGCAGTTCTTC. It translates to CASSQQVAGYNEQFF.